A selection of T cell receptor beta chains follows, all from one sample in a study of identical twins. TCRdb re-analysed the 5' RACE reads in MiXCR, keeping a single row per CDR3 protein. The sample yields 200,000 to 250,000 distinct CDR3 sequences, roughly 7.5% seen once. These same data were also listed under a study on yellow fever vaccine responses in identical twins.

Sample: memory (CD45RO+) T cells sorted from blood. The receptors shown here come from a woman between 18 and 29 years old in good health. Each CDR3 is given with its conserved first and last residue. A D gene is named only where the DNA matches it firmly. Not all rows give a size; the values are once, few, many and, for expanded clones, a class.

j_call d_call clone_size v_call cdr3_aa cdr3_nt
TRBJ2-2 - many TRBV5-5 CASSTATGLNTGELFF TGTGCCAGCAGTACCGCTACAGGGCTCAACACCGGGGAGCTGTTTTTT
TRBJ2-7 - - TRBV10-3 CAIRLDGSYEQYF TGTGCCATCAGATTAGACGGTTCCTACGAGCAGTACTTC
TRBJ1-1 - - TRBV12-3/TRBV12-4 CASSSGSRSGNTEAFF TGTGCCAGCAGTTCGGGCTCCAGAAGCGGGAACACTGAAGCTTTCTTT
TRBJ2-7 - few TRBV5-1 CASSFSQVTYEQYF TGCGCCAGCAGCTTTTCACAGGTTACCTACGAGCAGTACTTC
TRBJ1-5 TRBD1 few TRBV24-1 CATSDSHRGGKNQPQHF TGTGCCACCAGTGATTCGCACAGGGGGGGCAAAAATCAGCCCCAGCATTTT
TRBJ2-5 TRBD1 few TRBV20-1 CSARGTGGDKTQYF TGCAGTGCTAGAGGGACAGGGGGTGATAAGACCCAGTACTTC
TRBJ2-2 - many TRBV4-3 CASSHGVGELFF TGCGCCAGCAGCCACGGAGTCGGGGAGCTGTTTTTT
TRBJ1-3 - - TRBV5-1 CASSLVLGNTIYF TGCGCCAGCAGCTTGGTGTTGGGAAACACCATATATTTT
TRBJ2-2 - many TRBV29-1 CSARGARQTGELFF TGCAGCGCGCGGGGAGCGCGCCAAACCGGGGAGCTGTTTTTT
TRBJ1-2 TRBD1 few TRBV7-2 CASRLDRGFPYGYTF TGTGCCAGCAGACTGGACAGGGGGTTCCCCTATGGCTACACCTTC
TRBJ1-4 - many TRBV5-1 CASSSDGYNEKLFF TGCGCCAGCAGCTCGGACGGCTATAATGAAAAACTGTTTTTT
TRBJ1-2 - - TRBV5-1 CASSPELNRRVGGYTF TGCGCCAGCAGCCCGGAATTGAACAGACGGGTAGGAGGCTACACCTTC
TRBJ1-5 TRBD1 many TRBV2 CASSTGTGNQPQHF TGTGCCAGCAGCACCGGGACAGGGAATCAGCCCCAGCATTTT
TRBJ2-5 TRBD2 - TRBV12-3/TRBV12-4 CASSLLGGGFGETQYF TGTGCCAGCAGTTTGTTGGGGGGGGGTTTCGGAGAGACCCAGTACTTC
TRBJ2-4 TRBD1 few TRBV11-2 CASSPGQGAFNIQYF TGTGCCAGCAGCCCGGGACAGGGGGCGTTTAACATTCAGTACTTC
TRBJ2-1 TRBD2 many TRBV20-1 CSAPTSSSGRANEQFF TGCAGTGCTCCCACCTCGTCCAGCGGGAGAGCAAATGAGCAGTTCTTC
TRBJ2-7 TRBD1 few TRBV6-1 CASSSLSPPRDSSYEQYF TGTGCCAGCAGTAGCCTCTCTCCCCCCCGGGACAGCTCCTACGAGCAGTACTTC
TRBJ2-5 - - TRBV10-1 CASSGNSQETQYF TGCGCCAGCAGTGGCAACAGTCAAGAGACCCAGTACTTC
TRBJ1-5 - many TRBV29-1 CSVEVRRNQPQHF TGCAGCGTTGAAGTTAGGCGCAATCAGCCCCAGCATTTT
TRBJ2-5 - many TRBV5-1 CASSMYGKETQYF TGCGCCAGCAGCATGTATGGTAAAGAGACCCAGTACTTC
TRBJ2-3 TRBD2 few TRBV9 CASSPTSGGAGRTDTQYF TGTGCCAGCAGCCCGACTAGCGGGGGGGCCGGTCGTACAGATACGCAGTATTTT
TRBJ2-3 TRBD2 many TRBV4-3 CASSQDLSLGLAGGEDTQYF TGCGCCAGCAGCCAAGATCTTTCCTTGGGGCTAGCGGGAGGGGAAGATACGCAGTATTTT
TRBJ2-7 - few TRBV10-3 CAISESRPGPIRTYEQYF TGTGCCATCAGTGAAAGCAGACCGGGACCCATACGTACATACGAGCAGTACTTC
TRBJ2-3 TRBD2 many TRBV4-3 CASSQDLAGGSDTQYF TGCGCCAGCAGCCAAGATCTAGCGGGAGGGTCAGATACGCAGTATTTT
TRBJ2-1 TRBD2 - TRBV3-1 CASSQERGGGGTVNEQFF TGTGCCAGCAGCCAAGAGCGTGGCGGGGGGGGGACTGTTAATGAGCAGTTCTTC
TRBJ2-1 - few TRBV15 CATSSGNSYNEQFF TGTGCCACCAGCAGCGGGAATTCCTACAATGAGCAGTTCTTC
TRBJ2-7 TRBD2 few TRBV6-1 CASRASGSYEQYF TGTGCCAGCAGGGCTAGCGGGAGCTACGAGCAGTACTTC
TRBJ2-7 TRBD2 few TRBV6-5 CASSYTSGRAYYEQYF TGTGCCAGCAGTTACACTAGCGGGAGGGCCTATTACGAGCAGTACTTC
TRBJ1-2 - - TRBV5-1 CASSLGPGLTYGYTF TGCGCCAGCAGCTTGGGCCCTGGACTGACCTATGGCTACACCTTC
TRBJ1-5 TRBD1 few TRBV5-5 CASSRDSRDQPQHF TGTGCCAGCAGCAGGGACAGCCGAGATCAGCCCCAGCATTTT
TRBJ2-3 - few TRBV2 CARQTMRRGAADTQYF TGTGCCAGACAAACTATGCGACGGGGGGCTGCAGATACGCAGTATTTT
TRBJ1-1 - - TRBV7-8 CASNPGKGYSMNTEAFF TGTGCCAGCAACCCCGGCAAAGGGTACTCCATGAACACTGAAGCTTTCTTT
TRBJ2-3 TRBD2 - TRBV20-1 CSARDVGGGLLGADTQYF TGCAGTGCTAGAGATGTCGGGGGGGGCCTACTAGGCGCAGATACGCAGTATTTT
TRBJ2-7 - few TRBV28 CASSSPSTLNEQYF TGTGCCAGCAGTTCCCCTAGTACACTGAACGAGCAGTACTTC
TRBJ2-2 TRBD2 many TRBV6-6 CASSPSGNGELFF TGTGCCAGCAGTCCTAGCGGGAATGGGGAGCTGTTTTTT
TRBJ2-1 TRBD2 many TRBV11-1 CASSSERGGYNEQFF TGTGCCAGCAGCTCCGAGCGGGGAGGCTACAATGAGCAGTTCTTC
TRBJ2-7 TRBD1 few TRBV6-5 CASSYGDRDYEQYF TGTGCCAGCAGTTACGGGGACAGAGACTACGAGCAGTACTTC
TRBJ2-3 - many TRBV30 CAWKGDPSDTQYF TGTGCCTGGAAGGGGGACCCCTCAGATACGCAGTATTTT
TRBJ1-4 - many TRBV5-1 CASSLDTSTNEKLFF TGCGCCAGCAGCCTGGACACCTCAACTAATGAAAAACTGTTTTTT
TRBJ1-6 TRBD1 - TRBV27 CASRLGQTNSPLHF TGTGCCAGCAGGTTGGGACAGACGAATTCACCCCTCCACTTT
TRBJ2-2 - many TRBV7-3 CASSLIGTTNTGELFF TGTGCCAGCAGCTTAATAGGGACAACTAACACCGGGGAACTGTTTTTT
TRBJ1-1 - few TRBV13 CASSLGPGAEAFF TGTGCCAGCAGCTTAGGACCTGGAGCTGAAGCTTTCTTT
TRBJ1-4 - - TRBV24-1 CATSDSGTKNEKLFF TGTGCCACCAGTGATAGCGGGACAAAGAATGAAAAACTGTTTTTT
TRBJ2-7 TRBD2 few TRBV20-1 CSAIPSGGAVYEQYF TGCAGTGCTATCCCTAGCGGGGGGGCAGTTTACGAGCAGTACTTC
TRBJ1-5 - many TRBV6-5 CASSYSGSNIGNQPQHF TGTGCCAGCAGTTACTCGGGATCAAATATTGGTAATCAGCCCCAGCATTTT
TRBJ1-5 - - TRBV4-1 CASSPSLGSNQPQHF TGCGCCAGCAGCCCGAGTCTAGGTAGCAATCAGCCCCAGCATTTT
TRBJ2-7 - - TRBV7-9 CASSLALFAYEQYF TGTGCCAGCAGCTTAGCCCTGTTCGCCTACGAGCAGTACTTC
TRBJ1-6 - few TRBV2 CASTQEHSPLHF TGTGCCAGTACGCAAGAGCATTCACCCCTCCACTTT
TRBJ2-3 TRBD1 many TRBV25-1 CASSDRDRGADTQYF TGTGCCAGCAGTGACCGGGACAGGGGCGCAGATACGCAGTATTTT